The clone carrying this T cell receptor (beta chain) showed up just a few times. Naive CD8 T cells, phenotype CD8+CD4-CCR7+CD45RA+, were sorted. This sample is drawn from a study of molecular identifiers for immune sequencing clone quantification. Study-level background: Naive CD8 RNA (20,000 or 100,000 cells) was divided into five aliquots, with four sequenced.

TCRdb called the PCR reads again in MiXCR, with one record for every CDR3 protein. The top ten clones hold about 4.2% of a sample with 80,000 to 130,000 distinct CDR3 sequences, roughly 38% of them seen once. What was sequenced was naive CD8+ T cells from blood, with Jurkat cell RNA spiked in. The sample's subset: FACS-sorted CD8+CD4-CCR7+CD45RA+ naive T cells. The receptor was isolated from a human donor in good health. Some libraries in this study had Jurkat cell RNA spiked in.

Written as DNA, the CDR3 is TGCGCCAGCAGCCAAGTTATCGGCTCCGGGGAGCTGTTTTTT. Its translation is CASSQVIGSGELFF. The chain links TRBV4-3 to TRBJ2-2; D unresolved. The CDR3 is 14 amino acids. Germline CDR1 is LGHNA and CDR2 is YSLEER. Deletions cut 1 base from V and 6 bases from J, with 9 bases between.